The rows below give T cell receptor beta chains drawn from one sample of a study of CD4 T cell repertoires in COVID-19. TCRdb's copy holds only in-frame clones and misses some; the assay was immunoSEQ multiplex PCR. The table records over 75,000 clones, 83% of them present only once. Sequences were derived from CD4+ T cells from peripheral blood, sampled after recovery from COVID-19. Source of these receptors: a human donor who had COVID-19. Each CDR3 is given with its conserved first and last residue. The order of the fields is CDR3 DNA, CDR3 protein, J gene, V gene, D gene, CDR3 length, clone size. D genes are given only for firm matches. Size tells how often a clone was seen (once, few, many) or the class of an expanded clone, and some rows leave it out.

TGTGCCAGCAGCTTAGATTCCCTGAACACTGAAGCTTTCTTT | CASSLDSLNTEAFF | TRBJ1-1 | TRBV5-8 | - | 14 | few
TGTGCCAGCAGCTTAATGCCAGGGGAAGGGAACACCATATATTTT | CASSLMPGEGNTIYF | TRBJ1-3 | TRBV7-9 | - | 15 | -
TGTGCCAGCAGCTTAGCAGGGGACCGACTATATGGCTACACCTTC | CASSLAGDRLYGYTF | TRBJ1-2 | TRBV11-2 | - | 15 | -
TGCAGTCGCTCATACGAGCAGTACTTC | CSRSYEQYF | TRBJ2-7 | TRBV20-1 | - | 9 | -
TGCGCCAGCAGCTTGTGGGTGGGGTACGAGCAGTACTTC | CASSLWVGYEQYF | TRBJ2-7 | TRBV5-1 | - | 13 | -
TGTGCCAGCAGCTTGGGGGACACCCTACCGGCCTACGAGCAGTACTTC | CASSLGDTLPAYEQYF | TRBJ2-7 | TRBV7-9 | - | 16 | few
TGTGCCAGCAGCTTGGTCAGGGGGCCCTACGAGCAGTACTTC | CASSLVRGPYEQYF | TRBJ2-7 | TRBV5-5 | TRBD1 | 14 | once
TGTGCCAGCAGCCAGACTAGCGCCGGGGAGCTGTTTTTT | CASSQTSAGELFF | TRBJ2-2 | TRBV3-1/TRBV3-2 | TRBD2 | 13 | -
TGTGCCAGCAGTTTCGGGACTAGCCCCTACGAGCAGTACTTC | CASSFGTSPYEQYF | TRBJ2-7 | TRBV6-5 | TRBD2 | 14 | -
TGTGCCAGCAGTTTAGACGGGTTATACGAGCAGTACTTC | CASSLDGLYEQYF | TRBJ2-7 | TRBV28 | - | 13 | -
TGTGCCAGCAGTGAATGGGAGACAGATACGCAGTATTTT | CASSEWETDTQYF | TRBJ2-3 | TRBV2 | - | 13 | -
TGCGCCAGCAGTTCTGACAGGGCCTACAATGAGCAGTTCTTC | CASSSDRAYNEQFF | TRBJ2-1 | TRBV5-1 | TRBD1 | 14 | few
TGCGCCAGCAGCTTAAGGGGACGGGGAACCCAGGCCCTCTACGAGCAGTACTTC | CASSLRGRGTQALYEQYF | TRBJ2-7 | TRBV5-1 | - | 18 | -
TGTGCCAGTAGTAACAGGGGAACGGATACGCAGTATTTT | CASSNRGTDTQYF | TRBJ2-3 | TRBV19 | TRBD1 | 13 | -
TGTGCCAGCAAAGCCACGGCGGCAGATGGTACTCGGCCCCAGCATTTT | CASKATAADGTRPQHF | TRBJ1-5 | TRBV5-6 | - | 16 | few
TGTGCCAGCAGCTTAGAATTTGCGGCGGGAGCTCAAGATACGCAGTATTTT | CASSLEFAAGAQDTQYF | TRBJ2-3 | TRBV7-2 | TRBD2 | 17 | -
TGCGCCAGCAGCCCATCTACAGGGAGTTCTGGAAACACCATATATTTT | CASSPSTGSSGNTIYF | TRBJ1-3 | TRBV5-1 | - | 16 | -
TGCGCCAGCAGTCAATCTGGGCATTGCACTGAAGCTTTCTTT | CASSQSGHCTEAFF | TRBJ1-1 | TRBV23-1 | - | 14 | -
TGTGCCAGTAGTACCGGCGGAGGGTCGCGGTACACTGAAGCTTTCTTT | CASSTGGGSRYTEAFF | TRBJ1-1 | TRBV19 | - | 16 | -
TGTGCCAGCAGCTGGCCCACAAACTACAATGAGCAGTTCTTC | CASSWPTNYNEQFF | TRBJ2-1 | TRBV5-6 | - | 14 | once
TGTGCCAGCATTTCATGGGGAACTAACTATGGCTACACCTTC | CASISWGTNYGYTF | TRBJ1-2 | TRBV28 | - | 14 | -
TGTGCCAGCAGTTCCACCCGACTAGCGGGAGCTAATGAGCAGTTCTTC | CASSSTRLAGANEQFF | TRBJ2-1 | TRBV6-5 | TRBD2 | 16 | -
TGTGCCAGTAGTACGGGACAGGGGGGCTATGGCTACACCTTC | CASSTGQGGYGYTF | TRBJ1-2 | TRBV19 | TRBD1 | 14 | -
TGTGCCAGCAGGAGGACTAGCGGGGGGGCGGAGACCCAGTACTTC | CASRRTSGGAETQYF | TRBJ2-5 | TRBV2 | TRBD2 | 15 | -
TGTGCCAGCAGCTTAGAACAGGGTAGAAATCAGCCCCAGCATTTT | CASSLEQGRNQPQHF | TRBJ1-5 | TRBV7-2 | - | 15 | few
TGTGCCAGTAGTATAGATCGACGGCGGGAGGATGGCTACACCTTC | CASSIDRRREDGYTF | TRBJ1-2 | TRBV19 | - | 15 | -
TGCGCCACCAACGCGTTTGGGGGGAATTCCGATGAGCAGTTCTTC | CATNAFGGNSDEQFF | TRBJ2-1 | TRBV10-2 | - | 15 | -
TGTGCCAGCAGGGAAACCAGGGGGCGAAACTATGGCTACACCTTC | CASRETRGRNYGYTF | TRBJ1-2 | TRBV2 | TRBD1 | 15 | -
TGTGCCAGCAGCCAGGGGCCAATCCCCAATCAGCCCCAGCATTTT | CASSQGPIPNQPQHF | TRBJ1-5 | TRBV2 | - | 15 | once
TGTGCCAGCAGCTTAGGCCCGGGCCCTCCCAGCTATGGCTACACCTTC | CASSLGPGPPSYGYTF | TRBJ1-2 | TRBV5-4 | - | 16 | few
TGTGCCAGCAAATCGAGGACAGGGTACTACGAGCAGTACTTC | CASKSRTGYYEQYF | TRBJ2-7 | TRBV6-5 | TRBD1 | 14 | -
TGTGCCAGCACCAAGGGACTAGCGGGGGGCGGAACCTACGAGCAGTACTTC | CASTKGLAGGGTYEQYF | TRBJ2-7 | TRBV11-2 | TRBD2 | 17 | -
TGTGCCAGCAGCTCCGGGACTAGGGGGGGTAGGGATGAGCAGTTCTTC | CASSSGTRGGRDEQFF | TRBJ2-1 | TRBV11-2 | TRBD2 | 16 | -
TGTGCCAGCAAGGCAGACTCATACTATGGCTACACCTTC | CASKADSYYGYTF | TRBJ1-2 | TRBV12-3/TRBV12-4 | - | 13 | -
TGCGCCAGCAGCTGGGGACAGGGGGGCTACAATGAGCAGTTCTTC | CASSWGQGGYNEQFF | TRBJ2-1 | TRBV5-1 | TRBD1 | 15 | -
TGTGCCAGTAGCATGGCGGCGCTAGCGGGAGTCTACAATGAGCAGTTCTTC | CASSMAALAGVYNEQFF | TRBJ2-1 | TRBV19 | TRBD2 | 17 | -
TGCGCCAGCAGCCACCCGGGACAGGGGAAGACCACCATATATTTT | CASSHPGQGKTTIYF | TRBJ1-3 | TRBV4-1 | TRBD1 | 15 | -
TGTGCCAGCAGCCACGGGACAGGGAGTGAAAAACTGTTTTTT | CASSHGTGSEKLFF | TRBJ1-4 | TRBV6-5 | TRBD1 | 14 | once
TGTGCCAGAAGCACAAAGGGACTAGCGGGAGTGTACAATGAGCAGTTCTTC | CARSTKGLAGVYNEQFF | TRBJ2-1 | TRBV5-3 | TRBD2 | 17 | -
TGTGCCAGCAGCTTAGCGGGAGTTTCATACAATGAGCAGTTCTTC | CASSLAGVSYNEQFF | TRBJ2-1 | TRBV7-2 | - | 15 | -